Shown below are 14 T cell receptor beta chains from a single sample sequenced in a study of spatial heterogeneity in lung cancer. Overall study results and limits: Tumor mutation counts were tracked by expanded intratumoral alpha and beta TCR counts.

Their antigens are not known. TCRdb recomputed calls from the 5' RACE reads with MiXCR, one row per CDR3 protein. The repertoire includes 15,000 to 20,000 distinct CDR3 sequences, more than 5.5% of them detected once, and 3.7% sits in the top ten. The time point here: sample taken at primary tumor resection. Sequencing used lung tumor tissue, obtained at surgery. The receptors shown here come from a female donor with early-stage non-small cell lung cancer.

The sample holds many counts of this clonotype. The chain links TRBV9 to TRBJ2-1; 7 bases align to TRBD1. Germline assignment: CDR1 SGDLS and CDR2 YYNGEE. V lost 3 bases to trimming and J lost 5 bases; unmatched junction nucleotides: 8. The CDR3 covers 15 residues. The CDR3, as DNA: TGTGCCAGCAGCGCCTTGGGGGACAGAAACAATGAGCAGTTCTTC. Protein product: CASSALGDRNNEQFF.

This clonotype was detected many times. The CDR3 sequence is CATSDTSDREGYGYTF. The CDR3, as DNA: TGTGCCACCAGTGACACTTCGGACAGGGAAGGCTATGGCTACACCTTC. The rearrangement joins TRBV24-1 to TRBJ1-2, with 8 bases fitting TRBD1. This CDR3 contains 16 residues. V was clipped by 4 bases and J by 4 bases; unmatched bases: 10. In germline, CDR1 is KGHDR, CDR2 SFDVKD.

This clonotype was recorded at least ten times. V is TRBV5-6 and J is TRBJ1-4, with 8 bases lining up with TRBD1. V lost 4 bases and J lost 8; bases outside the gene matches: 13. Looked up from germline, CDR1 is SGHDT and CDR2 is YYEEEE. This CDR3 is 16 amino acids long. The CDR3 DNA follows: TGTGCCAGCAGCCGCCCCGCGGGCAGGGGGCGGGAAAAACTGTTTTTT. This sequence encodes CASSRPAGRGREKLFF.

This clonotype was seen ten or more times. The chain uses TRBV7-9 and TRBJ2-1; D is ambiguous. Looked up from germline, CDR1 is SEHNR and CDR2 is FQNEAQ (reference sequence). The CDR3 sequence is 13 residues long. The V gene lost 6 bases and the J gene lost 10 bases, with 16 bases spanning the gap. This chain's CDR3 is CASRYPLQREQFF. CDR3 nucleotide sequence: TGTGCCAGCAGGTACCCCCTACAGAGGGAGCAGTTCTTC. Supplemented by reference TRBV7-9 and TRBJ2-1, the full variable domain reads DTGVSQNPRHKITKRGQNVTFRCDPISEHNRLYWYRQTLGQGPEFLTYFQNEAQLEKSRLLSDRFSAERPKGSFSTLEIQRTEQGDSAMYLCASRYPLQREQFFGPGTRLTVL.

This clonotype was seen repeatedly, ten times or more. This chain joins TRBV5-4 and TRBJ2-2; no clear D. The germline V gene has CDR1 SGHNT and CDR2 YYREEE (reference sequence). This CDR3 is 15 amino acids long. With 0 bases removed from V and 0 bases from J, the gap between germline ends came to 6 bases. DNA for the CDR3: TGTGCCAGCAGCTTGGGCAGCCCGAACACCGGGGAGCTGTTTTTT. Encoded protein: CASSLGSPNTGELFF.

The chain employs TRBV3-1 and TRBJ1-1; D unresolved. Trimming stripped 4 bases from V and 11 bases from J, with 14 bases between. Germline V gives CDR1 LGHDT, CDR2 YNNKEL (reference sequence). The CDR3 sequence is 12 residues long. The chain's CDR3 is CASSRSLGKAFF. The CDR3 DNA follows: TGTGCCAGCAGCCGTTCCTTGGGGAAGGCTTTCTTT.

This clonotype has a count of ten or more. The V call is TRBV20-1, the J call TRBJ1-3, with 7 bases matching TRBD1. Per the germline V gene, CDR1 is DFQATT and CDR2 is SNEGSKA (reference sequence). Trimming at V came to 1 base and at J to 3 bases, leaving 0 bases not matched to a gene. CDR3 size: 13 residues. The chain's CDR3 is CSARGQGGNTIYF. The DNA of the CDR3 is TGCAGTGCTAGAGGACAGGGTGGAAACACCATATATTTT.

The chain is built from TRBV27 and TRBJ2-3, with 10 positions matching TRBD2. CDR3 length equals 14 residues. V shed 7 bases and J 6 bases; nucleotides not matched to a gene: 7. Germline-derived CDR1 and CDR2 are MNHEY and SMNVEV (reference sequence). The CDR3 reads CASKKLAGMDTQYF. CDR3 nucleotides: TGTGCCAGCAAAAAACTAGCGGGAATGGATACGCAGTATTTT.

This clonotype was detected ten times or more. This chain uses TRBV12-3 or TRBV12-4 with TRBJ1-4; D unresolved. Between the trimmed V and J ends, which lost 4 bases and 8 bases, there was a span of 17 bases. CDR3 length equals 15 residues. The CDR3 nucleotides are TGTGCCAGCAGTTCCAGTTGGGGAGCAGGCGAAAAACTGTTTTTT. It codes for CASSSSWGAGEKLFF.

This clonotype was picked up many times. CDR3 sequence (DNA): TGCGCCAGCAGCCAAGGGAGGACAGGCGCCTACGAGCAGTACTTC. The encoded protein is CASSQGRTGAYEQYF. The V gene is TRBV4-3, the J gene TRBJ2-7, with 7 bases matching TRBD1. Germline CDR1 reads LGHNA; CDR2 reads YSLEER. The ends lost 1 base at V and 2 bases at J; junction bases unmatched: 5. The CDR3 is made up of 15 amino acids.

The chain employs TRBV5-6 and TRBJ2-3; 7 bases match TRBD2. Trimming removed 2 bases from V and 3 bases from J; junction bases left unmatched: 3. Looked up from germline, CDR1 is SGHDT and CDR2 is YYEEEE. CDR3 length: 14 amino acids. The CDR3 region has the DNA TGTGCCAGCAGCTTTTTGGGGGGGACAGATACGCAGTATTTT. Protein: CASSFLGGTDTQYF.

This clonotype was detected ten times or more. This chain's CDR3 is CASSYFRQTYNEQFF. In DNA, the CDR3 is TGTGCCAGCAGTTACTTCCGACAGACCTACAATGAGCAGTTCTTC. The rearrangement joins TRBV6-2 or TRBV6-3 to TRBJ2-1, with a tentative D call TRBD1 (5 bases). Germline CDR1 and CDR2: MNHEY and SVGEGT. V was trimmed by 1 base and J by 2 bases, leaving 9 bases between them. The CDR3 sequence is 15 residues long.

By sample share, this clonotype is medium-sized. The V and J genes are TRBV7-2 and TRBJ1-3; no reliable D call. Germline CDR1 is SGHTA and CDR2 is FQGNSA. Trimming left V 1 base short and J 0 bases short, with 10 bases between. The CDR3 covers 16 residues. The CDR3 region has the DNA TGTGCCAGCAGCTTAGACGGCAGGAGCTCTGGAAACACCATATATTTT. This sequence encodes CASSLDGRSSGNTIYF.

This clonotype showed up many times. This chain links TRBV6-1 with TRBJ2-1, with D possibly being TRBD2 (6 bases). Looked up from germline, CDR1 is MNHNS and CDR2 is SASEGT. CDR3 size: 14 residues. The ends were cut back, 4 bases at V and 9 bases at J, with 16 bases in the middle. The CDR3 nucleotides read TGTGCCAGCAGTGGTGTTCGGGGGTTCGGTGAGCAGTTCTTC. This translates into CASSGVRGFGEQFF.